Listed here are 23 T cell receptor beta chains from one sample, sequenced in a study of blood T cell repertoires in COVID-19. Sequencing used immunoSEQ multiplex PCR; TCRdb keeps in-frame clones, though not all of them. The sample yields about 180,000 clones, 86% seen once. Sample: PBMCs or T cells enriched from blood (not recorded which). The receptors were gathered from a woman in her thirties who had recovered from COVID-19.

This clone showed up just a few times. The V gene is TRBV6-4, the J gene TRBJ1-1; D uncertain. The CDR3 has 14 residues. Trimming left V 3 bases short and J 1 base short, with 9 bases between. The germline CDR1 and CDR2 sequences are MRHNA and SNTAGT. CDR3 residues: CASSEEASNTEAFF. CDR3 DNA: TGTGCCAGCAGTGAAGAGGCATCGAACACTGAAGCTTTCTTT.

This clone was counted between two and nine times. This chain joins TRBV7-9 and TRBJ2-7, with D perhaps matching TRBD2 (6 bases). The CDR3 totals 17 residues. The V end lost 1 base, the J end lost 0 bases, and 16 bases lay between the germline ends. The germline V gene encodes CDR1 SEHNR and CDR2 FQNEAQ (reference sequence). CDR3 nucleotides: TGTGCCAGCAGCTTAGGGGGGGTGCTGAGGACCTCCTACGAGCAGTACTTC. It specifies CASSLGGVLRTSYEQYF.

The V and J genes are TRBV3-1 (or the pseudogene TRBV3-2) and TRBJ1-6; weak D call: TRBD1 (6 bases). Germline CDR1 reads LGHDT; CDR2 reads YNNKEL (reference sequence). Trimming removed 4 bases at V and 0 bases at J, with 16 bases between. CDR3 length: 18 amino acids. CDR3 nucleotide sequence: TGTGCCAGCAGCCGATTCTCACCGGACAGCTCCTATAATTCACCCCTCCACTTT. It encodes CASSRFSPDSSYNSPLHF.

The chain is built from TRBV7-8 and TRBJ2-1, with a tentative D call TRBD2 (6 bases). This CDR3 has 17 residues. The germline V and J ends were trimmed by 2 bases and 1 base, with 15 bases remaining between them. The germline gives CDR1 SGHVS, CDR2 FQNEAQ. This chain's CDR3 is CASSLRPGRSSYNEQFF. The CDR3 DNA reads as TGTGCCAGCAGCTTACGGCCAGGGAGGTCGTCCTACAATGAGCAGTTCTTC.

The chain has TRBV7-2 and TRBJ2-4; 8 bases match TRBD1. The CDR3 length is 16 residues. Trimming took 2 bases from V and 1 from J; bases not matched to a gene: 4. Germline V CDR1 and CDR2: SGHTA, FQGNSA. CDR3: CASSLQSGGAKNIQYF. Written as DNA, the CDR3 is TGTGCCAGCAGCTTACAATCAGGGGGCGCCAAAAACATTCAGTACTTC.

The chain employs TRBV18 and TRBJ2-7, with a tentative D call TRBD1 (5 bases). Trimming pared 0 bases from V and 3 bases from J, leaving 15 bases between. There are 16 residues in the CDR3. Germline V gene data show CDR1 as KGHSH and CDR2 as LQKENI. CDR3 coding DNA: TGTGCCAGCTCACCACCGGCAACCCAGGGATTCTACGAGCAGTACTTC. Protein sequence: CASSPPATQGFYEQYF.

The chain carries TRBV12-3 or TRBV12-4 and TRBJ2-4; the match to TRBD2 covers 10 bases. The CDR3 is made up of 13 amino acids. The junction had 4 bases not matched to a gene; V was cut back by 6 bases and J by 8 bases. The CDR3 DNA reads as TGTGCCAGCAGACCTAGCGGGAGTGACATTCAGTACTTC. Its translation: CASRPSGSDIQYF.

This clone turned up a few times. This CDR3 is CASSLSLAGNSYEQYF. DNA for the CDR3: TGTGCCAGCAGCTTGAGTCTAGCGGGCAATTCCTACGAGCAGTACTTC. The rearrangement links TRBV11-2 to TRBJ2-7; 8 nucleotides agree with TRBD2. Unmatched junction bases numbered 8, after V lost 3 bases and J lost 1 base. The CDR3 covers 16 residues. The germline CDR1 and CDR2 sequences are SGHAT and FQNNGV.

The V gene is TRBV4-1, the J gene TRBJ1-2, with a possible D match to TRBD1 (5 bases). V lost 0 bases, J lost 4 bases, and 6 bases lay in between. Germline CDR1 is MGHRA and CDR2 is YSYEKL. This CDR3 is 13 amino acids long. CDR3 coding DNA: TGCGCCAGCAGCCAAGAGACAGCCTATGGCTACACCTTC. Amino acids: CASSQETAYGYTF.

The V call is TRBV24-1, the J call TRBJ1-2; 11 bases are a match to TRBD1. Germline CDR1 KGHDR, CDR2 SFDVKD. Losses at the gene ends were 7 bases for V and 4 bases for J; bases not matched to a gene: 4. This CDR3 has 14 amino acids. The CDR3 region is CATSRTGGGYGYTF. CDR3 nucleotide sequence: TGTGCCACCAGCCGGACAGGGGGCGGCTATGGCTACACCTTC.

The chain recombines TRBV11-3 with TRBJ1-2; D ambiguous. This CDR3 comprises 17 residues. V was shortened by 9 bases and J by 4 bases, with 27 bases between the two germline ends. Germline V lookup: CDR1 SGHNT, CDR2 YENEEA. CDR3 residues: CARSRVGLKASSYGYTF. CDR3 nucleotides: TGTGCCAGGAGCCGCGTAGGACTCAAGGCCTCTTCCTATGGCTACACCTTC.

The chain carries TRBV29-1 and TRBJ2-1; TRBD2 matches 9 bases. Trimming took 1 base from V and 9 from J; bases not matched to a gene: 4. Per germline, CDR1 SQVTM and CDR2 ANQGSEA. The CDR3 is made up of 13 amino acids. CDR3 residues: CSVEGVAGAEQFF. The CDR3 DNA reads TGCAGCGTTGAAGGCGTAGCGGGAGCTGAGCAGTTCTTC.

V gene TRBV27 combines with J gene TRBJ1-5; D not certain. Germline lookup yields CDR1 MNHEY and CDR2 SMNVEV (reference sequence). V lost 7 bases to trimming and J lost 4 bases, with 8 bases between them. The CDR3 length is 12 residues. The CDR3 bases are TGTGCCAGCAAGAGAGAAAATCAGCCCCAGCATTTT. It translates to CASKRENQPQHF.

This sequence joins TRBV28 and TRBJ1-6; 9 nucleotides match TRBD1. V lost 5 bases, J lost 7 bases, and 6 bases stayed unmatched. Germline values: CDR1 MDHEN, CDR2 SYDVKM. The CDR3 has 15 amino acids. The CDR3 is CASSALGQGNSPLHF. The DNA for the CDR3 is TGTGCCAGCAGTGCCCTGGGACAGGGAAATTCACCCCTCCACTTT.

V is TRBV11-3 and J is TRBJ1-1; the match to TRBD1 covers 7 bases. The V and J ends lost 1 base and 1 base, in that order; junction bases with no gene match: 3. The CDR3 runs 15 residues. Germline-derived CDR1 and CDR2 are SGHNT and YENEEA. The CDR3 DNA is TGTGCCAGCAGCTTAGGGGGGACAGCGAACACTGAAGCTTTCTTT. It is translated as CASSLGGTANTEAFF.

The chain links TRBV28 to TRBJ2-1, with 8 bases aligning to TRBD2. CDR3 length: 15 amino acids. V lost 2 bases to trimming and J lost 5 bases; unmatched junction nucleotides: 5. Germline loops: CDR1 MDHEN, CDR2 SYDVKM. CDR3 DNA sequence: TGTGCCAGCAGTTTAGGCATTAGCGGGAACAATGAGCAGTTCTTC. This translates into CASSLGISGNNEQFF.

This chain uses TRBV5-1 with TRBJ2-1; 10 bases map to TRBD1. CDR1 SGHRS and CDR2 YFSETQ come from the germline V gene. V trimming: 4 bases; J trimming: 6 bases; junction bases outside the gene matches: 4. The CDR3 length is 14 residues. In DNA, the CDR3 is TGCGCCAGCAGCGCGGGACAGGGGCTCAATGAGCAGTTCTTC. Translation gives CASSAGQGLNEQFF.

DNA of the CDR3: TGTGCCAGCAGCTTAACTTCCCCCACTAATGAGCAGTTCTTC. Translating gives CASSLTSPTNEQFF. The chain employs TRBV7-3 and TRBJ2-1; D is unresolved. This CDR3 contains 14 residues. The germline V gene encodes CDR1 SGHTA and CDR2 FQGTGA. V dropped 0 bases and J dropped 7 bases, with 10 bases sitting between them.

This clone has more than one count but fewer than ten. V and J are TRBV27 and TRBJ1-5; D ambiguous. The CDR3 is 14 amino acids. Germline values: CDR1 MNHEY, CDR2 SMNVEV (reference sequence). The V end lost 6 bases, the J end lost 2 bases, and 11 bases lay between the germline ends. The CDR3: CASSLHGGNQPQHF. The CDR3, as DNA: TGTGCCAGCAGCCTACATGGAGGCAATCAGCCCCAGCATTTT.

As DNA, the CDR3 is TGTGCCAGCAGTCGGGACTCCTCGAACACCGGGGAGCTGTTTTTT. This codes for CASSRDSSNTGELFF. This chain links TRBV7-2 with TRBJ2-2; tentatively, D is TRBD2 (6 bases). Trimming stripped 6 bases from V and 0 bases from J, with 11 bases between. This CDR3 is 15 amino acids long. CDR1 SGHTA and CDR2 FQGNSA come from the germline V gene.

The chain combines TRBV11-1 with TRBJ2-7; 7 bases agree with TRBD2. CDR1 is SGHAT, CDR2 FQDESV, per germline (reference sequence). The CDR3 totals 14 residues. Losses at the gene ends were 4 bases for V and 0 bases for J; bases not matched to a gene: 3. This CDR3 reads CASSSTSDSYEQYF. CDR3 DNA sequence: TGTGCCAGCAGCTCTACTAGCGACTCCTACGAGCAGTACTTC.

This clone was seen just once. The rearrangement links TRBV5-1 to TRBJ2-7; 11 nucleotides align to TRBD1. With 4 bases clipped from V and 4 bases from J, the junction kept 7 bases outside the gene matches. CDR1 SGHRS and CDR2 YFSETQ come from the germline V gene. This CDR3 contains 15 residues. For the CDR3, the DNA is TGCGCCAGCAGCCCGGGACAGGGGGTGATTTACGAGCAGTACTTC. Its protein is CASSPGQGVIYEQYF.

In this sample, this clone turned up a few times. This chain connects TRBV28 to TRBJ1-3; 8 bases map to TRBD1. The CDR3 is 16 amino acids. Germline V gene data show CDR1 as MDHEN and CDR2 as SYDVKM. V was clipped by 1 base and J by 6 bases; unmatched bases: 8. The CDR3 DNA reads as TGTGCCAGCAGTTTATCTTGGACAGGGAGTGCAAACACCATATATTTT. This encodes CASSLSWTGSANTIYF.